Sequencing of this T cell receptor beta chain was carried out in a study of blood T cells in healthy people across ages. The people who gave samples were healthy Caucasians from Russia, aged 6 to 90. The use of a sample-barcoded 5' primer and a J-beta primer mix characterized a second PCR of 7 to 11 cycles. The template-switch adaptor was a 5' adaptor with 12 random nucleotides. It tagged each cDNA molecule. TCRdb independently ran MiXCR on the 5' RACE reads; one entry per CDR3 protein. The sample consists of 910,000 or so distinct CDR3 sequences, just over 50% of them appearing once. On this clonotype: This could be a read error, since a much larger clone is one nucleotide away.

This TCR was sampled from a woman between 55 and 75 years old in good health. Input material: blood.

DNA of the CDR3: TGCAGTGCCCGCAACTCCGAGACGACAAGAAATGAGCAGTTCTTC. This translates into CSARNSETTRNEQFF. This chain joins TRBV20-1 and TRBJ2-1; no definite D call. The germline gives CDR1 DFQATT, CDR2 SNEGSKA (reference sequence). The CDR3 contains 15 residues. The V gene lost 6 bases and the J gene lost 7 bases, with 22 bases spanning the gap.